This TCR beta chain was documented in a study of cytomegalovirus exposure and HLA in healthy donors. About the research overall: In terms of ancestry, the Caucasian-associated cluster contained roughly 81% of the approximately 420 genotyped donors.

The CDR3 has 10 residues. Germline V lookup: CDR1 MNHNY, CDR2 SVGAGI (reference sequence). General study points: For most subjects, TCR beta sequences were reported to predict HLA-A and HLA-B alleles with accuracy. Compared with the roughly 700-donor mean, an Asian-associated ancestry cluster reportedly had fewer N-insertions, according to a later analysis. There were several of the most significant clusters that appeared linked to common viral pathogens in a later analysis.

PCR was performed using 60 Vbeta and 13 Jbeta primers. Measured with immunoSEQ multiplex PCR; TCRdb has only the in-frame clones, and not every one. Among 65,000 to 85,000 clones listed, just over 70% were seen once. About this clone: Its antigen is not identified. An end of the junction does not agree with germline; a read error may underlie this.

This rearrangement joins TRBV6-6 to TRBJ2-7, with D perhaps TRBD2 (5 bases). The clonotype was recovered from a man aged 60 to 69 in good health and CMV-seropositive. The sample consisted of PBMCs. In DNA form, the CDR3 reads TGTGCCAGCAGCGGTGGGGAGCCGTACTTC. The encoded protein is CASSGGEPYF.